These 6 T cell receptor beta chains share one sample of origin, sequenced in a study of T cells in Graves' hyperthyroidism and ophthalmopathy. Template material for amplifying TCR beta CDR3 regions consisted of RNA transcripts. HTBI primers drove first-round RT-PCR of the TCR CDR3. TCRdb ran MiXCR on the multiplex PCR reads and lists one entry per CDR3 protein. The table lists 350,000 to 400,000 distinct CDR3 sequences, about 20% of them singletons, with around 3.4% in the top ten. Specimen: blood. The receptors were gathered from a woman younger than 30 with Graves' hyperthyroidism.

This clonotype has at least ten counts. This rearrangement joins TRBV12-3 or TRBV12-4 to TRBJ2-2; D call uncertain. Trimming cost V 4 bases and J 1 base, with 1 base left between them. The CDR3 has 12 residues. CDR3 sequence: CASSWNTGELFF. In DNA form, the CDR3 reads TGTGCCAGCAGTTGGAACACCGGGGAGCTGTTTTTT.

The chain has TRBV5-6 and TRBJ1-1, with a tentative D call TRBD1 (5 bases). Trimming cost V 3 bases and J 4 bases, with 16 bases left between them. This CDR3 spans 15 amino acids. Looked up from germline, CDR1 is SGHDT and CDR2 is YYEEEE. This chain's CDR3 is CASSWTDRLVTEAFF. CDR3 DNA: TGTGCCAGCAGCTGGACCGACAGATTAGTCACTGAAGCTTTCTTT.

This clonotype showed up many times. The rearrangement joins TRBV2 to TRBJ1-2; D not resolved. This CDR3 contains 10 residues. The V end was cut by 11 bases, the J end by 7 bases, with 11 bases between. Germline loops: CDR1 SNHLY, CDR2 FYNNEI. The CDR3, as DNA: TGTGCCGTAGCTGCTGTTGGCTACACCTTC. As protein: CAVAAVGYTF. The full variable domain, rest sourced from reference TRBV2 and TRBJ1-2, is EPEVTQTPSHQVTQMGQEVILRCVPISNHLYFYWYRQILGQKVEFLVSFYNNEISEKSEIFDDQFSVERPDGSNFTLKIRSTKLEDSAMYFCAVAAVGYTFGSGTRLTVV.

The CDR3: CASRRGEGEAFF. DNA of the CDR3: TGTGCCAGCAGGAGGGGGGAAGGTGAAGCTTTCTTT. The rearrangement links TRBV6-1 to TRBJ1-1, with D possibly matching TRBD1 (6 bases). Trimming stripped 6 bases from V and 7 bases from J, with 12 bases between. CDR1 is MNHNS and CDR2 is SASEGT in the germline V gene. The CDR3 covers 12 residues.

This clonotype appeared many times. The chain employs TRBV6-4 and TRBJ1-5; 9 nucleotides align to TRBD1. The trim removed 6 bases at V and 5 bases at J, leaving 14 bases unmatched. The CDR3 consists of 17 residues. The germline gives CDR1 MRHNA, CDR2 SNTAGT. CDR3 sequence reads: CASSHWTGAVPDQPQHF. CDR3 in DNA: TGTGCCAGCAGCCACTGGACAGGGGCCGTTCCTGATCAGCCCCAGCATTTT.

This clonotype has more than one count but fewer than ten. This rearrangement joins TRBV18 to TRBJ1-1, with 9 bases that match TRBD1. Trimming took 1 base from V and 6 from J; bases not matched to a gene: 12. Germline lookup yields CDR1 KGHSH and CDR2 LQKENI. The CDR3 is 17 residues long. This CDR3 reads CASSPQFFDRGAAEAFF. CDR3 sequence (DNA): TGTGCCAGCTCACCACAGTTCTTTGACAGGGGGGCGGCTGAAGCTTTCTTT.